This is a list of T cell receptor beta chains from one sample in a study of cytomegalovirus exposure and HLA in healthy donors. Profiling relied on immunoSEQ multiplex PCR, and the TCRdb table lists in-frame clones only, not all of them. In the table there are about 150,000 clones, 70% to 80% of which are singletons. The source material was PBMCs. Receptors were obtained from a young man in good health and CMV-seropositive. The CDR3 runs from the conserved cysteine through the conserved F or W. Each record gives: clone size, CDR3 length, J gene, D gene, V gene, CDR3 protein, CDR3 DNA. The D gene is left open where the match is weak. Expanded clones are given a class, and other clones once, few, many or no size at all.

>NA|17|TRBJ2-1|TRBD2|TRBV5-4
CASSKTSGQLSYNEQFF
TGTGCCAGCAGCAAGACTAGCGGGCAGCTCTCCTACAATGAGCAGTTCTTC
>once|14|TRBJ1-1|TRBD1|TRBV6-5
CASSYQGVGTEAFF
TGTGCCAGCAGTTATCAGGGGGTAGGAACTGAAGCTTTCTTT
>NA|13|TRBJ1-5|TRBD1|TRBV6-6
CASTGDREQPQHF
TGTGCCAGCACCGGGGACAGGGAACAGCCCCAGCATTTT
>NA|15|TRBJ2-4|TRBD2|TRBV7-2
CASSSIAGPGNIQYF
TGTGCCAGCAGTTCAATAGCGGGACCGGGGAACATTCAGTACTTC
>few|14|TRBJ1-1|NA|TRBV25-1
CASSDPGGGTEAFF
TGTGCCAGCAGTGACCCAGGCGGGGGCACTGAAGCTTTCTTT
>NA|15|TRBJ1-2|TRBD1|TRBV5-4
CASSLVDPGGYGYTF
TGTGCCAGCAGCTTGGTGGATCCAGGGGGCTATGGCTACACCTTC
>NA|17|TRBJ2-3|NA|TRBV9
CASSVVSGAYSTDTQYF
TGTGCCAGCAGCGTAGTTTCAGGGGCTTATAGCACAGATACGCAGTATTTT
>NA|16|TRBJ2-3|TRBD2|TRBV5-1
CASSLGTSASTDTQYF
TGCGCCAGCAGCTTGGGGACTAGCGCTAGCACAGATACGCAGTATTTT
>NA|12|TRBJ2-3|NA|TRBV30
CACSKTTDTQYF
TGTGCCTGTAGCAAGACCACAGATACGCAGTATTTT
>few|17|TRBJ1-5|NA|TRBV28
CASSFHLTGLGNQPQHF
TGTGCCAGCAGTTTCCACCTCACAGGGTTGGGTAATCAGCCCCAGCATTTT
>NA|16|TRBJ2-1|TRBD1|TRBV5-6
CASSLVDREFVNEQFF
TGTGCCAGCAGCCTGGTAGACAGGGAATTCGTAAATGAGCAGTTCTTC
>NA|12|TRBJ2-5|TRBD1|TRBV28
CATDRGRETQYF
TGTGCCACGGACAGGGGGCGTGAGACCCAGTACTTC
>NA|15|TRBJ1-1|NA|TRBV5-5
CASSLGQTGRTEAFF
TGTGCCAGCAGCTTGGGACAGACCGGCCGGACTGAAGCTTTCTTT
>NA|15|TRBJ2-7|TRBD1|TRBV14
CASSKGQGDSYEQYF
TGTGCCAGCAGCAAGGGACAGGGAGACTCCTACGAGCAGTACTTC
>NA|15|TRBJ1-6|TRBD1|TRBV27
CASGPRDSPNSPLHF
TGTGCCAGCGGGCCCCGGGACAGCCCCAATTCACCCCTCCACTTT
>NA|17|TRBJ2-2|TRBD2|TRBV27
CASSPSSGRAVMGELFF
TGTGCCAGCAGTCCTAGTAGCGGGAGGGCCGTGATGGGGGAGCTGTTTTTT
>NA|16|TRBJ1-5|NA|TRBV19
CASTPWGRQANQPQHF
TGTGCCAGTACCCCATGGGGGAGACAGGCAAATCAGCCCCAGCATTTT
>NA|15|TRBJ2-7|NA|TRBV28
CASSLTSQSSYEQYF
TGTGCCAGCAGTTTAACTTCACAGAGCTCCTACGAGCAGTACTTC
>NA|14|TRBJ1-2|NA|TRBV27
CASATDSDFYGYTF
TGTGCCAGCGCCACGGACAGCGACTTCTATGGCTACACCTTC
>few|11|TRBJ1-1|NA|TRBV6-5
CASSQGGEAFF
TGTGCCAGCAGTCAGGGAGGTGAAGCTTTCTTT
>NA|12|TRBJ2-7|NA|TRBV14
CASSRDRYEQYF
TGTGCCAGCAGCCGAGACAGATACGAGCAGTACTTC
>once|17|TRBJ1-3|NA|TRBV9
CASSVRADQGSGNTIYF
TGTGCCAGCAGCGTACGGGCGGACCAGGGGTCTGGAAACACCATATATTTT
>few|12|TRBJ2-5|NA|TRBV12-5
CASGQGGETQYF
TGTGCTAGTGGTCAGGGTGGCGAGACCCAGTACTTC
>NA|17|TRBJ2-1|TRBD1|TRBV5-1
CASARTGERAIPNEQFF
TGCGCCAGCGCGCGGACAGGGGAGCGGGCCATCCCCAATGAGCAGTTCTTC
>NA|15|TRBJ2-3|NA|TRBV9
CASSVFPDYTDTQYF
TGTGCCAGCAGCGTATTCCCAGACTACACAGATACGCAGTATTTT
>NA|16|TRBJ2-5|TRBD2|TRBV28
CASSKGTREVGETQYF
TGTGCCAGCAGTAAGGGTACGCGGGAGGTAGGAGAGACCCAGTACTTC
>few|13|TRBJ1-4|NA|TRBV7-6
CASSLAQGEKLFF
TGTGCCAGCAGCTTAGCACAGGGAGAAAAACTGTTTTTT
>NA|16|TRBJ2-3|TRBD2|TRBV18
CASSPGTAGGADTQYF
TGTGCCAGCTCACCCGGGACTGCCGGGGGGGCAGATACGCAGTATTTT
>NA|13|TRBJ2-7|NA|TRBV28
CASSPGHGKKQYF
TGTGCCAGCAGCCCCGGACACGGCAAAAAGCAGTACTTC
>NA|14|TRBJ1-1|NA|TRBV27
CASINLGARTEAFF
TGTGCCAGCATCAATTTGGGGGCGCGTACTGAAGCTTTCTTT
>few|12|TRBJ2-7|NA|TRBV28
CASTLGGYEQYF
TGTGCCAGCACCCTGGGGGGTTACGAGCAGTACTTC
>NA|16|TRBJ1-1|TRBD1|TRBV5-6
CASSLDRGPMNTEAFF
TGTGCCAGCAGCTTGGACAGGGGGCCAATGAACACTGAAGCTTTCTTT
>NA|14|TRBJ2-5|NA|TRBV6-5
CASSYSRQDETQYF
TGTGCCAGCAGTTACTCGAGACAGGACGAGACCCAGTACTTC
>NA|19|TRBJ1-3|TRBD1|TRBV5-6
CASSLYFSAGGLPGNTIYF
TGTGCCAGCAGCTTGTATTTTTCTGCAGGGGGGCTCCCTGGAAACACCATATATTTT
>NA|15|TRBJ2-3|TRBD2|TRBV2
CASSDRREDTDTQYF
TGTGCCAGCAGTGACCGGCGGGAGGACACAGATACGCAGTATTTT
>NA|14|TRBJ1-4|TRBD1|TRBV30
CAWGQGASGGKLFF
TGTGCCTGGGGACAGGGGGCGAGTGGGGGAAAACTGTTTTTT
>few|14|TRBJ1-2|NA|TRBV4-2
CASSQDATDYGYTF
TGTGCCAGCAGCCAAGATGCGACAGACTATGGCTACACCTTC
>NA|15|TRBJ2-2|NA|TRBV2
CASTWDSANTGELFF
TGTGCCAGCACTTGGGACTCCGCGAACACCGGGGAGCTGTTTTTT
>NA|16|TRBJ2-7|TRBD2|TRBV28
CASRTSGRAFEGEQYF
TGTGCCAGCAGAACTAGCGGGAGGGCCTTTGAAGGCGAGCAGTACTTC
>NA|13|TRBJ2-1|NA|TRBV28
CASQLDSYNEQFF
TGTGCCAGTCAACTAGACTCCTACAATGAGCAGTTCTTC
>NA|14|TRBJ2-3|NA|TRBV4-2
CASSLRPSGDTQYF
TGTGCCAGCAGTCTTAGACCTTCAGGGGATACGCAGTATTTT
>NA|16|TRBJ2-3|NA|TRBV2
CASSPEGVRFTDTQYF
TGTGCCAGCAGCCCAGAGGGGGTTAGGTTCACAGATACGCAGTATTTT
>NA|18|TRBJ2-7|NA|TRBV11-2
CASSPRPLELASSDEQYF
TGTGCCAGCAGCCCCCGACCCCTCGAACTAGCCAGTTCCGACGAGCAGTACTTC
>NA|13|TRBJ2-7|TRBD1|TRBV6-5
CASRGQGHYEQYF
TGTGCCAGCAGGGGACAGGGGCACTACGAGCAGTACTTC
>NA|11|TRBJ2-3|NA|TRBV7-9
CASQMTDTQYF
TGTGCCAGCCAGATGACAGATACGCAGTATTTT
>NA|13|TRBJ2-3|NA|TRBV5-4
CASSFPGTDTQYF
TGTGCCAGCAGCTTCCCAGGGACAGATACGCAGTATTTT
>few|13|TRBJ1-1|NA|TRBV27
CASKAQESTEAFF
TGTGCCAGCAAAGCACAGGAGAGCACTGAAGCTTTCTTT
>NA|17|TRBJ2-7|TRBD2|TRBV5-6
CASSFGALSTSGYEQYF
TGTGCCAGCAGCTTTGGTGCACTTTCGACTAGCGGGTACGAGCAGTACTTC
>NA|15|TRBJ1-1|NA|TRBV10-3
CAISEGGRVNTEAFF
TGTGCCATCAGTGAGGGAGGGAGGGTGAACACTGAAGCTTTCTTT
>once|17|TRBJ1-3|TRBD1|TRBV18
CASSHIGQGNSGNTIYF
TGTGCCAGCTCACATATTGGACAGGGGAACTCTGGAAACACCATATATTTT
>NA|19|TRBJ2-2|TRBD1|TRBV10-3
CAISDPPGQRSSNTGELFF
TGTGCCATCAGTGACCCTCCGGGACAGCGATCCTCGAACACCGGGGAGCTGTTTTTT
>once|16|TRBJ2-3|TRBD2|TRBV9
CASSMLAGGSPDTQYF
TGTGCCAGCAGCATGCTAGCGGGGGGCTCCCCAGATACGCAGTATTTT
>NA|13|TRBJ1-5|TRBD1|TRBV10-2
CATTGQGNQPQHF
TGCGCCACGACGGGACAGGGCAATCAGCCCCAGCATTTT
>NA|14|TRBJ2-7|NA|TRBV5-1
CASSFDTGGNEQYF
TGCGCCAGCAGCTTCGATACGGGGGGCAACGAGCAGTACTTC
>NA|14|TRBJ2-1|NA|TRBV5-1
CASSLADIRDEQFF
TGCGCCAGCAGCTTGGCCGACATTCGAGATGAGCAGTTCTTC